Below, 9 T cell receptor beta chains from the same sample are listed, as sequenced in a study of OX40 agonist ivuxolimab in advanced cancers. Produced via immunoSEQ multiplex PCR; TCRdb's table is partial and in-frame only. Among about 54,000 clones listed, 75% to 95% were seen once. Sequenced material: CD4+ or CD8+ T cells sorted from blood, taken in a trial of the OX40 agonist ivuxolimab. These receptor sequences come from an adult with an advanced solid tumor such as melanoma, head and neck, liver or kidney cancer.

The chain combines TRBV14 with TRBJ2-7, with D possibly being TRBD1 (6 bases). The germline CDR1 and CDR2 sequences are SGHDN and FVKESK. The V and J ends lost 1 base and 3 bases respectively, with 22 bases between them. The CDR3 is 18 residues long. The CDR3 DNA is TGTGCCAGCAGCCAAGGAAAGGACAGCGGACCACGGGGCTACGAGCAGTACTTC. Its protein is CASSQGKDSGPRGYEQYF.

The chain joins TRBV10-3 to TRBJ2-1, with 9 bases matching TRBD2. V was clipped by 2 bases and J by 7 bases; unmatched bases: 9. CDR1 is ENHRY, CDR2 SYGVKD, per germline. The CDR3 loop spans 16 amino acids. In DNA, the CDR3 is TGTGCCATCAGTGAGGTGGGACTAGCTCTGACGAATGAGCAGTTCTTC. Translating gives CAISEVGLALTNEQFF.

The genes are TRBV30 and TRBJ1-2; no clear D. Germline V gene lookup returns CDR1 GTSNPN and CDR2 SVGIG (reference sequence). The CDR3 spans 13 residues. Trimming removed 3 bases at V and 8 bases at J, with 16 bases between. CDR3 nucleotide sequence: TGTGCCTGGAGCCCCACCGGCAGGCACGGCTACACCTTC. Translating it yields CAWSPTGRHGYTF.

The chain couples TRBV4-3 to TRBJ1-1; 8 bases are a match to TRBD1. CDR3 length equals 16 residues. The germline V gene has CDR1 LGHNA and CDR2 YSLEER. The ends lost 1 base at V and 1 base at J; junction bases unmatched: 5. CDR3 sequence: CASSQGTGPRNTEAFF. CDR3 coding DNA: TGCGCCAGCAGCCAAGGGACAGGGCCCAGGAACACTGAAGCTTTCTTT.

The chain uses TRBV6-5 and TRBJ2-7, with 9 positions matching TRBD1. Per the germline V gene, CDR1 is MNHEY and CDR2 is SVGAGI. Losses at the gene ends were 6 bases for V and 3 bases for J; bases not matched to a gene: 6. This CDR3 contains 14 residues. CDR3 bases: TGTGCCAGCAGCCAATACAGGGGGCACTACGAGCAGTACTTC. This sequence encodes CASSQYRGHYEQYF.

This clone is a singleton in its sample. V and J are TRBV13 and TRBJ1-4; D gene uncertain. CDR1 is PRHDT, CDR2 FYEKMQ, per germline (reference sequence). V gave up 3 bases and J gave up 1 base, with 9 bases separating them. This CDR3 spans 15 amino acids. The CDR3 protein is CASSFFGRTNEKLFF. The CDR3 nucleotides read TGTGCCAGCAGCTTCTTCGGCAGAACTAATGAAAAACTGTTTTTT.

The chain combines TRBV11-2 with TRBJ1-1; D gene unclear. The length of the CDR3 is 14 residues. Between the trimmed V and J ends, which lost 2 bases and 1 base, there was a span of 8 bases. From germline, CDR1 is SGHAT and CDR2 FQNNGV. The DNA for the CDR3 is TGTGCCAGCAGCTTACAGGCGCCGAACACTGAAGCTTTCTTT. This gives the protein CASSLQAPNTEAFF.

The chain employs TRBV29-1 and TRBJ2-1; 8 nucleotides match TRBD2. Germline V gives CDR1 SQVTM, CDR2 ANQGSEA. V was pared by 2 bases and J by 4 bases, with 4 bases of the junction left unmatched. The CDR3 contains 14 residues. The CDR3 coding sequence is TGCAGCGTTGAAATCCCTAGCGGGTACAATGAGCAGTTCTTC. Translating it yields CSVEIPSGYNEQFF.

The gene calls are TRBV30 and TRBJ2-1, with 7 bases aligning to TRBD2. Germline values: CDR1 GTSNPN, CDR2 SVGIG (reference sequence). V trimming: 3 bases; J trimming: 7 bases; junction bases outside the gene matches: 6. The CDR3 loop spans 13 amino acids. The CDR3 DNA is TGTGCCTGGAGACGGCTAGCGGCAAATGAGCAGTTCTTC. Residues: CAWRRLAANEQFF. Together with reference TRBV30 and TRBJ2-1, the CDR3 gives the full variable domain: SQTIHQWPATLVQPVGSPLSLECTVEGTSNPNLYWYRQAAGRGLQLLFYSVGIGQISSEVPQNLSASRPQDRQFILSSKKLLLSDSGFYLCAWRRLAANEQFFGPGTRLTVL.